This is a list of T cell receptor beta chains from one sample in a study of CD8 T cells in Susac syndrome. Via MiXCR, TCRdb re-called the immunoSEQ multiplex PCR reads, giving one row per CDR3 protein. The sample contains over 150,000 distinct CDR3 sequences, 85% to 95% of which appear only once. Sequenced material: CD4+ T cells from PBMCs. The receptors were gathered from a human donor with Susac syndrome. Each CDR3 is given with its conserved first and last residue. A D gene is named only where the DNA matches it firmly. Only part of the rows carry a size: once, few, many, or a class if the clone is expanded.

>NA|TRBJ2-4|TRBV5-4|NA
TGTGCCAGCAGGGAAAGCTCCTCGGCCAAAAACATTCAGTACTTC
CASRESSSAKNIQYF
>NA|TRBJ2-7|TRBV18|TRBD1
TGTGCCAGCTCACCGTGGGACAGGGTCTACGAGCAGTACTTC
CASSPWDRVYEQYF
>NA|TRBJ2-2|TRBV15|NA
TGTGCCACCACCCGCGGGGACACCGGGGAGCTGTTTTTT
CATTRGDTGELFF
>NA|TRBJ2-3|TRBV20-1|NA
TGCAGTGCCCGGCTAGATAACACAGATACGCAGTATTTT
CSARLDNTDTQYF
>NA|TRBJ1-1|TRBV9|TRBD1
TGTGCCAGCAGCGTAGATAACAGGGGGTCCACTGAAGCTTTCTTT
CASSVDNRGSTEAFF
>NA|TRBJ2-1|TRBV25-1|TRBD1
TGTGCCAGCAGTGACGCCCACAGGGGTGGGCAGTTCTTC
CASSDAHRGGQFF
>NA|TRBJ2-7|TRBV29-1|NA
TGCAGCGTTGAAACATCCTACGAGCAGTACTTC
CSVETSYEQYF
>NA|TRBJ2-3|TRBV5-1|TRBD2
TGCGCCAGCAGTACTAGCGGGCGTAGCACAGATACGCAGTATTTT
CASSTSGRSTDTQYF
>NA|TRBJ1-1|TRBV4-3|NA
TGCGCCAGCAGCCAAGATCTCGGCTGGAACACTGAAGCTTTCTTT
CASSQDLGWNTEAFF
>NA|TRBJ2-3|TRBV5-4|NA
TGTGCCAGCAGCTTGGATGACAGTAGCACAGATACGCAGTATTTT
CASSLDDSSTDTQYF
>NA|TRBJ2-1|TRBV12-3/TRBV12-4|NA
TGTGCCAGCAGTTTCGGAGCTCCAATTGACAATGAGCAGTTCTTC
CASSFGAPIDNEQFF
>once|TRBJ1-2|TRBV6-1|TRBD1
TGTGCCAGCAGGGGACAGGGAATCTATGGCTACACCTTC
CASRGQGIYGYTF
>NA|TRBJ1-2|TRBV6-4|NA
TGTGCCACCCGGTATGGAGGCTACACCTTC
CATRYGGYTF
>once|TRBJ2-7|TRBV20-1|NA
TGCAGTGCGGAAGACTCCTACCAGTACTTC
CSAEDSYQYF
>NA|TRBJ1-4|TRBV4-2|NA
TGTGCCAGCAGCCAGCTTCGGGTCGTTAATGAAAAACTGTTTTTT
CASSQLRVVNEKLFF
>NA|TRBJ2-7|TRBV12-5|NA
TGTGCTAGTGGTTTCCCGCCCCACGAGCAGTACTTC
CASGFPPHEQYF
>NA|TRBJ2-6|TRBV14|NA
TGTGCCAGCCGACAGACCAACTCTGGGGCCAACGTCCTGACTTTC
CASRQTNSGANVLTF
>NA|TRBJ2-5|TRBV11-2|TRBD2
TGTGCCAGCAGCTTATTCGCCACTAGCGGGAGTGAGACCCAGTACTTC
CASSLFATSGSETQYF
>NA|TRBJ1-2|TRBV2|TRBD1
TGTGCCAGCCTCCGGGACAGGGCCCAGGATGGCTACACCTTC
CASLRDRAQDGYTF